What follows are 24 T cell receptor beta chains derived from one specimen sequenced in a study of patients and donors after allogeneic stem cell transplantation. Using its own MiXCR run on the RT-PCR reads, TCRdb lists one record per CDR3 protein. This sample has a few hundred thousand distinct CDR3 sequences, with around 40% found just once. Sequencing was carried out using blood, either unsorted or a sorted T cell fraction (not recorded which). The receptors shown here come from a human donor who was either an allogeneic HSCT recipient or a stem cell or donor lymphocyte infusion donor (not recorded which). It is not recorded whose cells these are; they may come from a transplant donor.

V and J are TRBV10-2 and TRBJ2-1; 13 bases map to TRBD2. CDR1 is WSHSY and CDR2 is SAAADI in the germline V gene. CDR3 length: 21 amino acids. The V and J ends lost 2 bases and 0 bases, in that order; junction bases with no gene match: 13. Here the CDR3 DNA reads TGCGCCAGCAGTGAGCGGACTAGCGGGGGTCTTTTATATGTCTCCTACAATGAGCAGTTCTTC. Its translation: CASSERTSGGLLYVSYNEQFF.

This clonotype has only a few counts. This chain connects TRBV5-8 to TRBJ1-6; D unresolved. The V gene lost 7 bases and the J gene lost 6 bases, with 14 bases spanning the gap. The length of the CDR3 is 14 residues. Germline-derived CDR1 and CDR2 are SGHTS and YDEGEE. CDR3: CASLPRTANSPLHF. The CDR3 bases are TGTGCCAGCCTTCCCAGGACGGCTAATTCACCCCTCCACTTT.

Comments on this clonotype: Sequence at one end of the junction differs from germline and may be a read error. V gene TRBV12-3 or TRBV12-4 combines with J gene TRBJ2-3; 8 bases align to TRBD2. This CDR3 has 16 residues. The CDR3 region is CASSLTGGPMTDAQYF. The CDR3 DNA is TGTGCCAGCAGTTTAACGGGGGGGCCAATGACAGATGCGCAGTATTTT.

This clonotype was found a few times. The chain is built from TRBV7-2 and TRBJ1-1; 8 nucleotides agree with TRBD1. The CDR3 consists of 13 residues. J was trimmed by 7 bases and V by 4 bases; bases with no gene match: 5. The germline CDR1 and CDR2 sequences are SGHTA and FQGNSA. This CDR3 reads CASSSTGGSEAFF. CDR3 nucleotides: TGTGCCAGCAGCTCCACAGGGGGTAGTGAAGCTTTCTTT.

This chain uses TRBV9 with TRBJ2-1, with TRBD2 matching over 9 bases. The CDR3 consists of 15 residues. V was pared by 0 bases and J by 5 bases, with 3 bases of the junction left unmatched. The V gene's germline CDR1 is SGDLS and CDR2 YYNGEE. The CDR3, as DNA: TGTGCCAGCAGCGTAGGCGGGGGGGCGAACAATGAGCAGTTCTTC. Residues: CASSVGGGANNEQFF.

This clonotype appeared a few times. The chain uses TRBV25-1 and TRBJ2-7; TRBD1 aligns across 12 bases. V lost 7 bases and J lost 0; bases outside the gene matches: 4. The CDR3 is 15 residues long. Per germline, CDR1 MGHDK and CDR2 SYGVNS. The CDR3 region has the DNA TGTGCCAGCAACCCGGGACAGGGGGCCTCCTACGAGCAGTACTTC. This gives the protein CASNPGQGASYEQYF.

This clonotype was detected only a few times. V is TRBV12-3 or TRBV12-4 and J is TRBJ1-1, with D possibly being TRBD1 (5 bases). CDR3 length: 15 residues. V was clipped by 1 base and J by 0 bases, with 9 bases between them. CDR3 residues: CASSLGRRVNTEAFF. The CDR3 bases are TGTGCCAGCAGTTTAGGCCGCAGGGTGAACACTGAAGCTTTCTTT.

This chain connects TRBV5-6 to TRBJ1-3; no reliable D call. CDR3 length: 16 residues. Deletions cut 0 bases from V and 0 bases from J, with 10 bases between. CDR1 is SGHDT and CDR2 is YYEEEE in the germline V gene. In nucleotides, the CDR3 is TGTGCCAGCAGCTTGGGCGGCGGAATCTCTGGAAACACCATATATTTT. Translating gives CASSLGGGISGNTIYF. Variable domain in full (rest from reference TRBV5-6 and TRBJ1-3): DAGVTQSPTHLIKTRGQQVTLRCSPKSGHDTVSWYQQALGQGPQFIFQYYEEEERQRGNFPDRFSGHQFPNYSSELNVNALLLGDSALYLCASSLGGGISGNTIYFGEGSWLTVV.

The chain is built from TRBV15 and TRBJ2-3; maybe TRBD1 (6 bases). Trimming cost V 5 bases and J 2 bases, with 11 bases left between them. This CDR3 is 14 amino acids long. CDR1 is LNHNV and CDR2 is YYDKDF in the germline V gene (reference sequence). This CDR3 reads CATSLRGPTDTQYF. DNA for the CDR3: TGTGCCACCAGCCTCAGGGGCCCCACAGATACGCAGTATTTT.

The CDR3 region is CASSQASYGYTF. The CDR3 DNA is TGTGCCAGCAGCCAGGCGTCCTATGGCTACACCTTC. J is TRBJ1-2 and V is TRBV7-8, with D unclear. V was clipped by 5 bases and J by 4 bases, with 8 bases between them. Germline V lookup: CDR1 SGHVS, CDR2 FQNEAQ. CDR3 length: 12 residues.

CDR3 coding DNA: TGTGCCAGCAGTTGGTCCACCGGGGAGCTGTTTTTT. Its translation is CASSWSTGELFF. The V and J genes are TRBV7-9 and TRBJ2-2, with D unclear. Trimming shortened V by 6 bases and J by 4 bases, and 6 bases separated the two germline ends. Germline CDR1 reads SEHNR; CDR2 reads FQNEAQ (reference sequence). The CDR3 runs 12 residues.

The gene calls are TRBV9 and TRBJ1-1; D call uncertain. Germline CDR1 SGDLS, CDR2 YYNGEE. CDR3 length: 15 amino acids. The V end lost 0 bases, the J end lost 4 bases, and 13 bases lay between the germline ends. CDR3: CASSVGGSRSTEAFF. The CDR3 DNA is TGTGCCAGCAGCGTAGGTGGGTCACGAAGCACTGAAGCTTTCTTT.

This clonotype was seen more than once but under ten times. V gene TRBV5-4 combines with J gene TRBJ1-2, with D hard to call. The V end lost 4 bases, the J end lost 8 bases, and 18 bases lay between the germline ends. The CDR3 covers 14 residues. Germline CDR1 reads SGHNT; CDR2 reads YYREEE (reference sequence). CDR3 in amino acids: CASSPTWGAIGYTF. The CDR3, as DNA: TGTGCCAGCAGCCCTACTTGGGGTGCCATCGGCTACACCTTC.

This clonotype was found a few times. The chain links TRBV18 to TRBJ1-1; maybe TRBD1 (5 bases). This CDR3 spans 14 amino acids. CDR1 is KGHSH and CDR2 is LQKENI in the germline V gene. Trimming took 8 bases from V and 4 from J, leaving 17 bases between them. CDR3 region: CASHHPGRITEAFF. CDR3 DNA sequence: TGTGCCAGCCATCATCCGGGACGGATCACTGAAGCTTTCTTT.

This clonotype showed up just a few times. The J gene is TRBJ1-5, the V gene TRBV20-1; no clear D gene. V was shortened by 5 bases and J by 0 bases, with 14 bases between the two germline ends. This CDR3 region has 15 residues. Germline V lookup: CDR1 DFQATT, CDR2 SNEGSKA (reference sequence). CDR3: CSAQRTHNSNQPQHF. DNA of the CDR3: TGCAGTGCTCAGAGGACCCACAATAGCAATCAGCCCCAGCATTTT.

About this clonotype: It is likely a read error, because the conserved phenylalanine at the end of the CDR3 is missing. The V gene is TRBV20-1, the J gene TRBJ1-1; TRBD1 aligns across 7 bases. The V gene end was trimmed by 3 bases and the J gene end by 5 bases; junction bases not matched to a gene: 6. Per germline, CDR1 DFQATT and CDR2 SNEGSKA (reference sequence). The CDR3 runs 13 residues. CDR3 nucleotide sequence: TGCAGTGCTAGTACAGGGGTGGGTACTGAAGCTTTCTTG. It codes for CSASTGVGTEAFL.

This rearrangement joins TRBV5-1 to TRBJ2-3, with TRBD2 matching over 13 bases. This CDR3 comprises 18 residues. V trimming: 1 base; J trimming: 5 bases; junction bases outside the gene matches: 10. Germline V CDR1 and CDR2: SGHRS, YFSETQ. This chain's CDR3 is CASSLIGKGLAGRDTQYF. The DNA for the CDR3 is TGCGCCAGCAGCTTGATCGGGAAGGGACTAGCGGGGCGAGATACGCAGTATTTT.

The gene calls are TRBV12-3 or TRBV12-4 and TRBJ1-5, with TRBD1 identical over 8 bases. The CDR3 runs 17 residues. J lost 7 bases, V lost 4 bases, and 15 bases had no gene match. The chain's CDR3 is CASSSLGGQGRLQPQHF. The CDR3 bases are TGTGCCAGCAGTTCCCTCGGTGGACAGGGACGTTTGCAGCCCCAGCATTTT.

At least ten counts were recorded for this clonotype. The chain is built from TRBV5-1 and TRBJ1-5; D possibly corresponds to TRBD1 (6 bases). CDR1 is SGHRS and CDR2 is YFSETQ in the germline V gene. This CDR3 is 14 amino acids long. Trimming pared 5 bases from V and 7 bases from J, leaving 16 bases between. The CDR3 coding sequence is TGCGCCAGCAGTCATGTAGGGGGGGAGCAGCCCCAGCATTTT. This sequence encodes CASSHVGGEQPQHF.

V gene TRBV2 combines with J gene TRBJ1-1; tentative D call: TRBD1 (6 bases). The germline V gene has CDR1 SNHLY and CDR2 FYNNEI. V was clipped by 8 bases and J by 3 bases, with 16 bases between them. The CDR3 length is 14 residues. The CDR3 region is CASGKTGADTEAFF. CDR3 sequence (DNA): TGTGCCAGCGGTAAAACGGGGGCGGACACTGAAGCTTTCTTT.

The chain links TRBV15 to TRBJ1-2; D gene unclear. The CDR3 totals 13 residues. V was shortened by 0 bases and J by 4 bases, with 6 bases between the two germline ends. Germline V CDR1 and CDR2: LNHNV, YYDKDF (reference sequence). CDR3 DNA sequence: TGTGCCACCAGCAGAGAGGCGTTCTATGGCTACACCTTC. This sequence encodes CATSREAFYGYTF.

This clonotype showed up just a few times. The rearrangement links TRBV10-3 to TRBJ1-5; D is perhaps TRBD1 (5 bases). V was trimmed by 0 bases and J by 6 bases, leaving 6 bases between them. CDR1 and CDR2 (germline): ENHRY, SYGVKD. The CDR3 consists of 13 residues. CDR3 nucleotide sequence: TGTGCCATCAGTGAGTCTACAGGTCAGCCCCAGCATTTT. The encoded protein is CAISESTGQPQHF.

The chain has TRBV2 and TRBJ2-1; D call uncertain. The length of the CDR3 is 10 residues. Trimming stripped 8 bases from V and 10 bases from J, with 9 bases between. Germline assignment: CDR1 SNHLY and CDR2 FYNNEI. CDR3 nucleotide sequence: TGTGCCAGCTATGGGCCCGAGCAGTTCTTC. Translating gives CASYGPEQFF.

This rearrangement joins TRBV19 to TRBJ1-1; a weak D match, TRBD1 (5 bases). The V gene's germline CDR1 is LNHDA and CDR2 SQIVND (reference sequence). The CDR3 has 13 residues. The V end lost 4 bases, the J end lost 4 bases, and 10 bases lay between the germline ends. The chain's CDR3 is CASSTRVGTEAFF. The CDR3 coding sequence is TGTGCCAGTAGTACCAGGGTGGGCACTGAAGCTTTCTTT. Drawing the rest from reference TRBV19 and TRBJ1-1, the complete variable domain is DGGITQSPKYLFRKEGQNVTLSCEQNLNHDAMYWYRQDPGQGLRLIYYSQIVNDFQKGDIAEGYSVSREKKESFPLTVTSAQKNPTAFYLCASSTRVGTEAFFGQGTRLTVV.